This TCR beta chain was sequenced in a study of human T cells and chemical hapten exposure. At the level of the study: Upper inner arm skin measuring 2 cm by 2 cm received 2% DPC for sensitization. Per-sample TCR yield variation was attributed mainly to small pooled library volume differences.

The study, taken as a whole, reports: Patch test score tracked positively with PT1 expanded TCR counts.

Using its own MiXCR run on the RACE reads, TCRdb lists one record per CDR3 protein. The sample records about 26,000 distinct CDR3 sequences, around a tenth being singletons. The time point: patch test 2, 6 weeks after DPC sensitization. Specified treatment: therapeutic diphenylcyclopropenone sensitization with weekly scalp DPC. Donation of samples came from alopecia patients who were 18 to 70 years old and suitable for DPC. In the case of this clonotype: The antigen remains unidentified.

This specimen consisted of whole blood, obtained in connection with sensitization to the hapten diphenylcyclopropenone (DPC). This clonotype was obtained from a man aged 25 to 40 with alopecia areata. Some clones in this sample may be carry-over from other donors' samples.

This CDR3 is CASSPGGFGNYKQYF. CDR3 sequence (DNA): TGTGCCAGCTCCCCCGGGGGGTTCGGCAATTACAAGCAGTACTTC. This rearrangement joins TRBV6-5 to TRBJ2-7; 7 bases are shared with TRBD2. Germline trimming cut 8 bases from V and 8 bases from J; bases unmatched to any gene: 18. There are 15 residues in the CDR3. The germline V gene has CDR1 MNHEY and CDR2 SVGAGI.